This TCR beta chain was obtained from a study of shared clonotypes between healthy human individuals. Sequencing used immunoSEQ multiplex PCR; TCRdb keeps in-frame clones, though not all of them. The sample lists over 800,000 clones, 85% to 95% seen once, with 24% in the top ten. The CDR3 sequence is 16 residues long. The ends lost 4 bases at V and 3 bases at J; junction bases unmatched: 12. Germline CDR1 SGHTA, CDR2 FQGTGA. CD8 cells regarded as naive lacked CD45RO, were positively chosen for CCR7, and omitted terminally differentiated effector memory CD45RA+ cells. The chain recombines TRBV7-3 with TRBJ2-7, with 7 positions matching TRBD1. The sample was naive CD8+ T cells sorted from blood. The receptor's source is a young man in good health. The CDR3 DNA reads TGTGCCAGCAGCTCGACAGGGCTTTTGGTGGACTACGAGCAGTACTTC. This sequence encodes CASSSTGLLVDYEQYF.